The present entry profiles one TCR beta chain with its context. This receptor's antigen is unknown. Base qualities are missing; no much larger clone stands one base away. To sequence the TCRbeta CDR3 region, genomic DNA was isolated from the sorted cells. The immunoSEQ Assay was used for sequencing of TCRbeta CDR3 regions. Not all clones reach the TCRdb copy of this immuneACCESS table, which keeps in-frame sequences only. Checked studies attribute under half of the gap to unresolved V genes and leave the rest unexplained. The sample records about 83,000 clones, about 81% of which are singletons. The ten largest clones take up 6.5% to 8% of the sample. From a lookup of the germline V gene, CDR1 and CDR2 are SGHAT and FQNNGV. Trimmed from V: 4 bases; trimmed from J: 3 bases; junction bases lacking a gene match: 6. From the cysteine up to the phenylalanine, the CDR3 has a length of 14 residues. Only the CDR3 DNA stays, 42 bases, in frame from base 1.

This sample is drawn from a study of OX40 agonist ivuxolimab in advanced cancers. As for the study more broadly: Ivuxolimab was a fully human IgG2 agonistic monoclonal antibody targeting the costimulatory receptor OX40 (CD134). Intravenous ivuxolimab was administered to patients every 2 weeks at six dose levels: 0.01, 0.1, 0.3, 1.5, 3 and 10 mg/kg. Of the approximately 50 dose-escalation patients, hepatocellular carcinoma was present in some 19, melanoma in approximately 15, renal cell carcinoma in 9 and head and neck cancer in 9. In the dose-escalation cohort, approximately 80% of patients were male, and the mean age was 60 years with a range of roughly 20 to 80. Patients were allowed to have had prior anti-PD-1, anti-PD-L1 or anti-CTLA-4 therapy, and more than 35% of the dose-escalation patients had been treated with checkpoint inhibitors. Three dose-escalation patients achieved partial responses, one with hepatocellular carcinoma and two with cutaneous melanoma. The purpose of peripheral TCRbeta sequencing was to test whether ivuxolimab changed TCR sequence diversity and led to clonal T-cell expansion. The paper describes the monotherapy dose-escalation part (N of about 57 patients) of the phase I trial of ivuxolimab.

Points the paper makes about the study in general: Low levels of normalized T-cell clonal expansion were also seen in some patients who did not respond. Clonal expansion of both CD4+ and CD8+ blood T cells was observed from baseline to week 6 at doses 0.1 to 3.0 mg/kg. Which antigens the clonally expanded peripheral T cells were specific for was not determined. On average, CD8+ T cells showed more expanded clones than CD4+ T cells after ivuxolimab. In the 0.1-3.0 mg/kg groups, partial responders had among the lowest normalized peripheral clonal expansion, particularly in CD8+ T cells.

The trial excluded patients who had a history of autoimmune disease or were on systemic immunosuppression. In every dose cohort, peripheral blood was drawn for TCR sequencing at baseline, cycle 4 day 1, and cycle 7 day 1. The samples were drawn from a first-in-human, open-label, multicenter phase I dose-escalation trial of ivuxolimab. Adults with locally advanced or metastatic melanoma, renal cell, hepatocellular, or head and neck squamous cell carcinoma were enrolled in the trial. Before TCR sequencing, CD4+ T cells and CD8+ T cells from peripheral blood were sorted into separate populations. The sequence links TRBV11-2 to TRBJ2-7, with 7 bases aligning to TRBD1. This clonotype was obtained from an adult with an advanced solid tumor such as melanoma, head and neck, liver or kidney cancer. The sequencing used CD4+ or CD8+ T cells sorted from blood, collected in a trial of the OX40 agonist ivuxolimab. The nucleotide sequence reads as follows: TGTGCCAGCAGCTCGGACAGGTTCGGCTACGAGCAGTACTTC. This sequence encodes CASSSDRFGYEQYF.